This record looks at one T cell receptor beta chain sequence and its context. These data are taken from a study of blood T cell repertoires in COVID-19. Study-wide background: Acute-phase and convalescent COVID-19 samples originated in the United States, Italy and Spain. PBMCs, B-cell-depleted T cells, or T cells were the source of the cDNA or gDNA that made up the material.

V was pared by 4 bases and J by 7 bases, with 11 bases between. CDR1 is WSHSY and CDR2 is SAAADI in the germline V gene. The CDR3 totals 13 residues. Per the study methods: Amplification from reference gene primers served as the basis for estimated nucleated cell counts. This table comes from immunoSEQ multiplex PCR, and its TCRdb copy is limited to in-frame clones, with some not included. V and J calls and clone size are those listed in that table; D and trimming were worked out from the DNA. The sample consists of about 120,000 clones, approximately 85% of them appearing once. This clonotype was obtained from a man between 40 and 49 years old with acute or convalescent COVID-19. The chain is built from TRBV10-2 and TRBJ1-5, with D tentatively TRBD1 (6 bases). Sequenced sample: peripheral blood. The CDR3: CASSAGVRQPQHF. CDR3 bases: TGCGCCAGCAGTGCAGGGGTCCGGCAGCCCCAGCATTTT.